The clone carrying this T cell receptor (beta chain) occurred a few times. Its target is not known. The data were taken from a study of blood T cells in healthy people across ages. Study-wide findings and caveats: Unsorted PBMCs prevented conclusive naive versus antigen-experienced comparison.

The authors ran a second PCR of about 7 to 11 cycles using a sample-barcoded 5' primer and a J-beta primer mix. TCRdb re-called the 5' RACE reads through MiXCR, storing one row per CDR3 protein. The sample has roughly 2 million distinct CDR3 sequences; around 50% are singletons. The sequencing input was blood. The receptor was isolated from a woman in her forties in good health.

The CDR3 spells CASRDSHSYEQYF. CDR3 DNA sequence: TGTGCCAGCCGGGACAGCCACTCCTACGAGCAGTACTTC. This chain joins TRBV25-1 and TRBJ2-7, with 7 nucleotides matching TRBD1. Germline CDR1 reads MGHDK; CDR2 reads SYGVNS. V was clipped by 8 bases and J by 0 bases; unmatched bases: 4. The length of the CDR3 is 13 residues.